This TCR beta chain was profiled in a study of cytomegalovirus exposure and HLA in healthy donors. Repertoires were generated with immunoSEQ multiplex PCR, while TCRdb's copy carries only in-frame clones and drops some. The repertoire consists of approximately 300,000 clones, with roughly 89% occurring once and the leading ten covering around 0.8%. Whole-study results and caveats: Some TCR beta chains (approximately 180 of them) were listed as cytomegalovirus-associated.

Germline V lookup: CDR1 SNHLY, CDR2 FYNNEI. Trimming stripped 8 bases from V and 7 bases from J, with 15 bases between. CDR3 length equals 12 residues. Only a few counts were recorded for this clone. What it binds is unknown. Sequenced: PBMCs. The chain carries TRBV2 and TRBJ2-7; D ambiguous. The sequence was obtained from a woman under 30 in good health and CMV-seronegative. In DNA form, the CDR3 reads TGTGCCAGCGGCACGACTTTAGGAGAGCAGTACTTC. This gives the protein CASGTTLGEQYF.